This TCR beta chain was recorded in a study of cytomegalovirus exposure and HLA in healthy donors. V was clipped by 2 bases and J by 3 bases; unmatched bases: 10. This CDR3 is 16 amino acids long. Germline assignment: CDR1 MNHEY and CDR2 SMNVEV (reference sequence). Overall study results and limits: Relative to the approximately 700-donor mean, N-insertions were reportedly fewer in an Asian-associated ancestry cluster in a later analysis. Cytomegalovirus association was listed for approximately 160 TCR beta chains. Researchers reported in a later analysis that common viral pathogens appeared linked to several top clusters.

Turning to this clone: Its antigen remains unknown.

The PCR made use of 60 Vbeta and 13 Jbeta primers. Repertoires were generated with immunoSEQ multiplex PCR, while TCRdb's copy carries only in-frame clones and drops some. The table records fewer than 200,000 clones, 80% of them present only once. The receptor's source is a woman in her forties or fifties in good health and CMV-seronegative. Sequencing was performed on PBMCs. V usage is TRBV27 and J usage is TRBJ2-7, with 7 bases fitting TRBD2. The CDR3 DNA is TGTGCCAGCAGTTTAGGGGGGGGGTGGTCTATCTACGAGCAGTACTTC. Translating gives CASSLGGGWSIYEQYF.